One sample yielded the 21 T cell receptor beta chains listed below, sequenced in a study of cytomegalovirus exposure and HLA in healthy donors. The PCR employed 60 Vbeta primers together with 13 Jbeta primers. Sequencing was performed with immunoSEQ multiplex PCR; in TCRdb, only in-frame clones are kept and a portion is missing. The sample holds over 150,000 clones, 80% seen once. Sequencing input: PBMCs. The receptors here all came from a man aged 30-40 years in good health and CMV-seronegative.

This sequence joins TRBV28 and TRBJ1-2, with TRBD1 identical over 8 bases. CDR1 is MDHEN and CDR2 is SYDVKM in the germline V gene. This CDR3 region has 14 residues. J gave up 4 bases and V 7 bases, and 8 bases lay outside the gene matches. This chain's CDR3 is CASKPGGQVYGYTF. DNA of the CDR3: TGTGCCAGCAAACCAGGGGGACAGGTCTATGGCTACACCTTC.

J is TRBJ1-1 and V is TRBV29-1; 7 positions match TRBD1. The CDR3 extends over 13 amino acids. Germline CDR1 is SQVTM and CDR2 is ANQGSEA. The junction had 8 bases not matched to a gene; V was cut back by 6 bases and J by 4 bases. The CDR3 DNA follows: TGCAGCGTAGGGGACAGCCGAGGCACTGAAGCTTTCTTT. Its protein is CSVGDSRGTEAFF.

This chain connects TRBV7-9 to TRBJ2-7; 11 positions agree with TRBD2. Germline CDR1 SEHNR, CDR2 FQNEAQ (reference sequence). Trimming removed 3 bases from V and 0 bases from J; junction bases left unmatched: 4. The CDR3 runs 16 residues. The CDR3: CASSFLAGGLSYEQYF. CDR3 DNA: TGTGCCAGCAGCTTTCTAGCGGGAGGCCTCTCCTACGAGCAGTACTTC.

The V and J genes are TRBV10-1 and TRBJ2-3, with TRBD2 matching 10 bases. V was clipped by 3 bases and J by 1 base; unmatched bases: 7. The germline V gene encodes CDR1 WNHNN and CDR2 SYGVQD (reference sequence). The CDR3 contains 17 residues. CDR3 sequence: CASSDPSGTSGTDTQYF. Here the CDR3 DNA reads TGCGCCAGCAGTGACCCTTCCGGGACTAGCGGCACAGATACGCAGTATTTT.

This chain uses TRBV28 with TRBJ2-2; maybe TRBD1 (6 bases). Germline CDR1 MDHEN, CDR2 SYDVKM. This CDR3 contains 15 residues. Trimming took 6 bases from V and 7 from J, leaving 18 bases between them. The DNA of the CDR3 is TGTGCCAGCAGGTTGCCCCAGGGGTCGGGCGGGGAGCTGTTTTTT. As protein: CASRLPQGSGGELFF.

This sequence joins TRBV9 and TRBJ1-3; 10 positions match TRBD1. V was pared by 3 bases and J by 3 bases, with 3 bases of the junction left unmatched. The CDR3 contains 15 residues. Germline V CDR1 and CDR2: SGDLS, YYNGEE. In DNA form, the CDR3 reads TGTGCCAGCAGCGGGGGGGACAGGGGTGGAAACACCATATATTTT. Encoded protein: CASSGGDRGGNTIYF.

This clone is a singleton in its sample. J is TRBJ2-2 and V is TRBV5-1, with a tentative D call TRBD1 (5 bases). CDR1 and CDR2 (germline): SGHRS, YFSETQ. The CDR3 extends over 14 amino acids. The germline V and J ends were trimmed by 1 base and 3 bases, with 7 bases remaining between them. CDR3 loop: CASSLPTDTGELFF. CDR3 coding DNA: TGCGCCAGCAGCTTGCCGACAGACACCGGGGAGCTGTTTTTT. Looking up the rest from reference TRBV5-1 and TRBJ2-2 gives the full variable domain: KAGVTQTPRYLIKTRGQQVTLSCSPISGHRSVSWYQQTPGQGLQFLFEYFSETQRNKGNFPGRFSGRQFSNSRSEMNVSTLELGDSALYLCASSLPTDTGELFFGEGSRLTVL.

The CDR3 here is CASQGRGQGEDTQYF. CDR3 nucleotide sequence: TGTGCCAGCCAAGGTCGGGGACAGGGTGAAGATACGCAGTATTTT. The rearrangement uses TRBV6-5 and TRBJ2-3; 9 positions agree with TRBD1. There are 15 residues in the CDR3. V was pared by 8 bases and J by 5 bases, with 11 bases of the junction left unmatched. Germline V gene sequence: CDR1 MNHEY, CDR2 SVGAGI.

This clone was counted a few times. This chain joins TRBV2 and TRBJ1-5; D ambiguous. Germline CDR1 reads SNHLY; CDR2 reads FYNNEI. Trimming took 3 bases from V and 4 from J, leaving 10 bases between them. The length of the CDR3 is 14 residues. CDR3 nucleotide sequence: TGTGCCAGCAGTGAGAGTCGGGAAAATCAGCCCCAGCATTTT. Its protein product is CASSESRENQPQHF.

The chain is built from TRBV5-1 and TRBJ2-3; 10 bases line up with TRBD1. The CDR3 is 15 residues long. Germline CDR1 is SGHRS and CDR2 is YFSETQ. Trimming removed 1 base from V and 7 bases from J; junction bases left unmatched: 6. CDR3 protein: CASSLSGQGKHTQYF. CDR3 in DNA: TGCGCCAGCAGCTTGTCGGGACAGGGGAAGCATACGCAGTATTTT. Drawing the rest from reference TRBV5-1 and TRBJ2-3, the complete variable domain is KAGVTQTPRYLIKTRGQQVTLSCSPISGHRSVSWYQQTPGQGLQFLFEYFSETQRNKGNFPGRFSGRQFSNSRSEMNVSTLELGDSALYLCASSLSGQGKHTQYFGPGTRLTVL.

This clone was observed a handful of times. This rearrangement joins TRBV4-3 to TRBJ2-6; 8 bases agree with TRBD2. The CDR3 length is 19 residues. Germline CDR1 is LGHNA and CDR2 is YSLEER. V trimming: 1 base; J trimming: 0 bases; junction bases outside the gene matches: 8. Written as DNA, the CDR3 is TGCGCCAGCAGCCAAGCTGTCTGGCGGGGGGCCTCTGGGGCCAACGTCCTGACTTTC. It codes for CASSQAVWRGASGANVLTF.

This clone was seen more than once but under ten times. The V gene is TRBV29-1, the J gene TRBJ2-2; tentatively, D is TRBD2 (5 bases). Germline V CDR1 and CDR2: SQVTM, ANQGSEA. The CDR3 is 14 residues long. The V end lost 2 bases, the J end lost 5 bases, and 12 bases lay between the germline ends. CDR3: CSVEYSPGTGELFF. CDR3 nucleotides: TGCAGCGTTGAATACTCACCGGGGACCGGGGAGCTGTTTTTT.

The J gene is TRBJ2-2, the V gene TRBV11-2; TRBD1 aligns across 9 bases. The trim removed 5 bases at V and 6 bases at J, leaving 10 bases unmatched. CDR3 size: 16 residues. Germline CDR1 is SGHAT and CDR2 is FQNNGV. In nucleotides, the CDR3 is TGTGCCAGCAGCCTCCGGGACAGGGTGACGTCCGGGGAGCTGTTTTTT. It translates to CASSLRDRVTSGELFF.

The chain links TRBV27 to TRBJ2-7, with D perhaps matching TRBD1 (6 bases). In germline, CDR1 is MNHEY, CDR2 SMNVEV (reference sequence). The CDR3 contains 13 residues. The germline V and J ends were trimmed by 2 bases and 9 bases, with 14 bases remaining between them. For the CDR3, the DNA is TGTGCCAGCAGTTTACGGACAGCAATGGCGCAGTACTTC. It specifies CASSLRTAMAQYF.

CDR3 sequence: CASSVGVEEKLFF. CDR3 nucleotide sequence: TGCGCCAGCAGTGTAGGGGTTGAGGAAAAACTGTTTTTT. The chain joins TRBV10-2 to TRBJ1-4; a weak D match, TRBD1 (5 bases). Germline lookup yields CDR1 WSHSY and CDR2 SAAADI. The CDR3 covers 13 residues. Trimming cost V 4 bases and J 8 bases, with 11 bases left between them.

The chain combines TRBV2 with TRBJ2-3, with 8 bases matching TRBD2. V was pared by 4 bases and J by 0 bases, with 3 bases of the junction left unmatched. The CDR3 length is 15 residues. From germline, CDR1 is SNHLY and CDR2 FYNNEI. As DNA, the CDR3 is TGTGCCAGCAGTGGCGGGGGGCCTAGCACAGATACGCAGTATTTT. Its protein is CASSGGGPSTDTQYF. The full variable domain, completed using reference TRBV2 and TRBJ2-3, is EPEVTQTPSHQVTQMGQEVILRCVPISNHLYFYWYRQILGQKVEFLVSFYNNEISEKSEIFDDQFSVERPDGSNFTLKIRSTKLEDSAMYFCASSGGGPSTDTQYFGPGTRLTVL.

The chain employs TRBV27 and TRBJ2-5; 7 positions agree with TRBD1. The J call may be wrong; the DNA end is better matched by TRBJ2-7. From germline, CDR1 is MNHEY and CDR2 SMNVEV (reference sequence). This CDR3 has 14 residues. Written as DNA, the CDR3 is TGTGCCAGCAGTTTATTGGGACAGCCCTACGAGCAGTACTTC. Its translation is CASSLLGQPYEQYF.

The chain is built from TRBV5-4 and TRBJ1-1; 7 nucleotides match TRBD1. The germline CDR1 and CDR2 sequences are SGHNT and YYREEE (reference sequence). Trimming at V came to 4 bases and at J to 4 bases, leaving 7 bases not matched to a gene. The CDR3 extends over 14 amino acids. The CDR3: CASSHDRESTEAFF. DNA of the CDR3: TGTGCCAGCAGCCACGACAGGGAAAGCACTGAAGCTTTCTTT.

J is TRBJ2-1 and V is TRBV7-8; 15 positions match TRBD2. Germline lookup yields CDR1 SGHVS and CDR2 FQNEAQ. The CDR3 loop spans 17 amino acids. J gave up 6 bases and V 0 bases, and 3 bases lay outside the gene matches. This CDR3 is CASSLARGLAGGNEQFF. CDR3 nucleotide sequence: TGTGCCAGCAGCTTAGCCCGGGGACTAGCGGGGGGCAATGAGCAGTTCTTC.

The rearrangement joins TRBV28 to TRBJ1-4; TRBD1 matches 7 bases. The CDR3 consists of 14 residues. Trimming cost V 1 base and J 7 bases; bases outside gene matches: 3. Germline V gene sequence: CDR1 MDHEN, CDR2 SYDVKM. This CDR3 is CASSLSGGREKLFF. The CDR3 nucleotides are TGTGCCAGCAGTTTATCAGGGGGACGTGAAAAACTGTTTTTT.

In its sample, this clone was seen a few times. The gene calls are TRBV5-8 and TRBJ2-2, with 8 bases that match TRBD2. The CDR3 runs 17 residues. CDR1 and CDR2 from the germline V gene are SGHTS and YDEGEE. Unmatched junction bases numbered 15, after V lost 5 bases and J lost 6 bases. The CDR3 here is CASRSRGNTGGAGELFF. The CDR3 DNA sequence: TGTGCCAGCAGATCCCGAGGGAACACCGGGGGGGCCGGGGAGCTGTTTTTT.